A single sample is the source of the 25 T cell receptor beta chains below, sequenced in a study of Ad26.COV2.S vaccination and SARS-CoV-2 variants. Documented treatment: around 19 received Ad26.COV2.S at low or high dose, single or two shots; 5 received placebo; per-sample allocation not given. Collection of samples fell on day 63 after the first vaccine or placebo injection. Sequencing was performed with immunoSEQ multiplex PCR; in TCRdb, only in-frame clones are kept and a portion is missing. The repertoire holds 300,000 to 350,000 clones, with 90% as singletons. The source material was peripheral blood, sampled in a trial of Ad26.COV2.S vaccine versus placebo. The receptors derive from a person aged 18-60 years who received the Ad26.COV2.S COVID-19 vaccine or a placebo.

CDR3 loop: CASSPGGFQPNEQFF. CDR3 nucleotides: TGTGCCAGCAGCCCCGGGGGATTCCAGCCCAATGAGCAGTTCTTC. This rearrangement joins TRBV7-2 to TRBJ2-1; weak D call: TRBD2 (6 bases). The V gene lost 5 bases and the J gene lost 6 bases, with 17 bases spanning the gap. The CDR3 length is 15 residues. Germline V CDR1 and CDR2: SGHTA, FQGNSA.

The chain is built from TRBV6-2 or TRBV6-3 and TRBJ1-3; no reliable D call. This CDR3 has 12 amino acids. Germline CDR1 reads MNHEY; CDR2 reads SVGEGT. Trimming pared 3 bases from V and 4 bases from J, leaving 4 bases between. CDR3 protein: CASSYPGNTIYF. CDR3 DNA sequence: TGTGCCAGCAGTTATCCCGGAAACACCATATATTTT.

The chain employs TRBV6-5 and TRBJ1-6, with 8 nucleotides matching TRBD1. The CDR3 length is 15 residues. With V trimmed by 5 bases and J by 8 bases, 8 bases remained unmatched. The germline CDR1 and CDR2 sequences are MNHEY and SVGAGI. Here the CDR3 reads CASSRGQDLHSPLHF. The CDR3 DNA sequence: TGTGCCAGCAGTCGGGGACAGGACCTACATTCACCCCTCCACTTT.

The chain recombines TRBV5-3 with TRBJ1-4; D possibly corresponds to TRBD1 (5 bases). TRBV5-3 is identified as an open reading frame with a role that is uncertain. V was clipped by 6 bases and J by 8 bases, with 17 bases between them. CDR3 size: 14 residues. The CDR3 spells CARIPGRPREKLFF. The CDR3 DNA follows: TGTGCCAGAATACCGGGGCGGCCTAGGGAAAAACTGTTTTTT.

Of note for this clone: An end of the junction differs from the germline gene, which may be a read error. J is TRBJ2-5 and V is TRBV6-2 or TRBV6-3; 7 bases match TRBD2. The length of the CDR3 is 12 residues. Germline CDR1 MNHEY, CDR2 SVGEGT. CDR3 DNA: TGTGCCAGCAGTTGGCCAACCGGGACTAACCACTTC. It yields the protein CASSWPTGTNHF.

The chain recombines TRBV4-3 with TRBJ2-7, with TRBD1 identical over 7 bases. The CDR3 sequence is 15 residues long. V lost 4 bases, J lost 4 bases, and 10 bases stayed unmatched. CDR1 is LGHNA and CDR2 is YSLEER in the germline V gene. The CDR3 is CASSLTGPGGYEQYF. CDR3 coding DNA: TGCGCCAGCAGCCTCACAGGGCCAGGGGGTTACGAGCAGTACTTC.

V is TRBV5-1 and J is TRBJ1-2; 9 nucleotides match TRBD1. The length of the CDR3 is 14 residues. Germline V gene sequence: CDR1 SGHRS, CDR2 YFSETQ. Trimming cost V 5 bases and J 3 bases; bases outside gene matches: 5. CDR3 loop: CASRWDRVDYGYTF. The CDR3 DNA reads TGCGCCAGCAGGTGGGACAGGGTGGACTATGGCTACACCTTC.

DNA of the CDR3: TGTGCCAGCAGCCTCACTAGCGGGGGCCTCGGGGCCGGGGAGCTGTTTTTT. Translation gives CASSLTSGGLGAGELFF. J is TRBJ2-2 and V is TRBV3-1 (or the pseudogene TRBV3-2), with 11 bases identical to TRBD2. The CDR3 loop spans 17 amino acids. The junction had 10 bases not matched to a gene; V was cut back by 4 bases and J by 6 bases. Germline CDR1 LGHDT, CDR2 YNNKEL (reference sequence).

J is TRBJ2-3 and V is TRBV28, with a weak D call TRBD2 (6 bases). The germline CDR1 and CDR2 sequences are MDHEN and SYDVKM. The V end lost 5 bases, the J end lost 5 bases, and 17 bases lay between the germline ends. The CDR3 extends over 15 amino acids. The CDR3 DNA follows: TGTGCCAGCAGTCCCCATAGCGGTGGGAAAGATACGCAGTATTTT. Protein sequence: CASSPHSGGKDTQYF.

The chain couples TRBV6-2 or TRBV6-3 to TRBJ1-1, with 8 bases aligning to TRBD1. CDR3 length: 13 residues. V lost 5 bases to trimming and J lost 8 bases; unmatched junction nucleotides: 7. Germline V gene data show CDR1 as MNHEY and CDR2 as SVGEGT. The CDR3 loop reads CASSLTGGSEAFF. Written as DNA, the CDR3 is TGTGCCAGCAGTCTAACAGGGGGGTCGGAAGCTTTCTTT.

This rearrangement joins TRBV15 to TRBJ2-7, with no clear D. Germline lookup yields CDR1 LNHNV and CDR2 YYDKDF (reference sequence). The CDR3 is 14 residues long. The V and J ends lost 0 bases and 7 bases respectively, with 13 bases between them. The CDR3 bases are TGTGCCACCAGCAGAGATAAAGGAACAAGGGAGCAGTACTTC. This gives the protein CATSRDKGTREQYF.

V gene TRBV18 combines with J gene TRBJ1-5; unclear D gene. Germline V gene lookup returns CDR1 KGHSH and CDR2 LQKENI. V was clipped by 2 bases and J by 14 bases, with 16 bases between them. The CDR3 is 13 residues long. The CDR3 bases are TGTGCCAGCTCACCATCCTCCGGCAGTGAGGAGCATTTT. Protein product: CASSPSSGSEEHF.

The rearrangement uses TRBV10-3 and TRBJ1-1; 10 nucleotides match TRBD1. The germline gives CDR1 ENHRY, CDR2 SYGVKD. The ends lost 4 bases at V and 10 bases at J; junction bases unmatched: 15. The CDR3 sequence is 16 residues long. The DNA for the CDR3 is TGTGCCATCAGTGTTGGGTTCGGGACAGGGGCTTTGGGAGCTTTCTTT. Amino acids: CAISVGFGTGALGAFF.

The rearrangement links TRBV6-6 to TRBJ1-1, with 8 bases that match TRBD1. Germline CDR1 MNHNY, CDR2 SVGAGI (reference sequence). After removal of 11 bases from V and 0 bases from J, the junction contained 5 bases not matched to a gene. This CDR3 has 13 amino acids. The CDR3 sequence is CAGTGFMNTEAFF. The CDR3 coding sequence is TGTGCCGGGACAGGATTCATGAACACTGAAGCTTTCTTT.

The V and J genes are TRBV6-2 or TRBV6-3 and TRBJ2-2; D gene ambiguous. With 2 bases removed from V and 5 bases from J, the gap between germline ends came to 9 bases. This CDR3 has 14 residues. Looked up from germline, CDR1 is MNHEY and CDR2 is SVGEGT. The DNA of the CDR3 is TGTGCCAGCAGTTACGAAGAATGGACCGGGGAGCTGTTTTTT. It encodes CASSYEEWTGELFF.

The V call is TRBV5-8, the J call TRBJ1-1, with D perhaps TRBD1 (6 bases). The CDR3 is 13 residues long. Per the germline V gene, CDR1 is SGHTS and CDR2 is YDEGEE. Trimming pared 6 bases from V and 6 bases from J, leaving 15 bases between. CDR3 sequence reads: CASTGRGTPEAFF. The CDR3 bases are TGTGCCAGCACCGGCAGGGGAACCCCTGAAGCTTTCTTT.

This clone appeared a single time. The chain carries TRBV6-2 or TRBV6-3 and TRBJ2-5; 10 bases are shared with TRBD1. There are 15 residues in the CDR3. The germline V gene has CDR1 MNHEY and CDR2 SVGEGT. Losses at the gene ends were 2 bases for V and 2 bases for J; bases not matched to a gene: 2. CDR3 residues: CASSYGTGAQETQYF. CDR3 in DNA: TGTGCCAGCAGTTACGGGACAGGGGCACAAGAGACCCAGTACTTC.

The V call is TRBV7-2, the J call TRBJ1-2, with 7 bases aligning to TRBD1. V lost 0 bases to trimming and J lost 5 bases; unmatched junction nucleotides: 9. Germline V gene sequence: CDR1 SGHTA, CDR2 FQGNSA. This CDR3 is built from 16 residues. The CDR3 coding sequence is TGTGCCAGCAGCTTAGCGCTCAACAGGGGACCGTATGGCTACACCTTC. This translates into CASSLALNRGPYGYTF.

The chain employs TRBV15 and TRBJ1-1, with D possibly TRBD1 on 5 matching bases. Germline V CDR1 and CDR2: LNHNV, YYDKDF (reference sequence). CDR3 length: 14 residues. The germline V and J ends were trimmed by 5 bases and 4 bases, with 14 bases remaining between them. For the CDR3, the DNA is TGTGCCACCAGCCTCCCCATCAGGGCCACTGAAGCTTTCTTT. Protein sequence: CATSLPIRATEAFF.

The rearrangement uses TRBV28 and TRBJ1-2; no clear D gene. This CDR3 comprises 14 residues. Trimming pared 3 bases from V and 1 base from J, leaving 9 bases between. The germline V gene has CDR1 MDHEN and CDR2 SYDVKM. CDR3 DNA sequence: TGTGCCAGCAGTTTTGACATGGATAACTATGGCTACACCTTC. This sequence encodes CASSFDMDNYGYTF.

This rearrangement joins TRBV19 to TRBJ1-1; 7 bases are shared with TRBD1. Trimming at V came to 2 bases and at J to 2 bases, leaving 5 bases not matched to a gene. From germline, CDR1 is LNHDA and CDR2 SQIVND (reference sequence). The CDR3 consists of 15 residues. CDR3: CASSIRDSGNTEAFF. CDR3 nucleotides: TGTGCCAGTAGTATACGGGACAGTGGTAACACTGAAGCTTTCTTT. Complete variable domain (other parts from reference TRBV19 and TRBJ1-1): DGGITQSPKYLFRKEGQNVTLSCEQNLNHDAMYWYRQDPGQGLRLIYYSQIVNDFQKGDIAEGYSVSREKKESFPLTVTSAQKNPTAFYLCASSIRDSGNTEAFFGQGTRLTVV.

The chain is built from TRBV19 and TRBJ2-1; 9 positions agree with TRBD2. Looked up from germline, CDR1 is LNHDA and CDR2 is SQIVND (reference sequence). There are 14 residues in the CDR3. Trimming took 5 bases from V and 10 from J; bases not matched to a gene: 9. CDR3 sequence: CASSARPAGGEQFF. DNA of the CDR3: TGTGCCAGTAGTGCGCGCCCAGCGGGAGGAGAGCAGTTCTTC.

The chain combines TRBV19 with TRBJ2-7; D gene ambiguous. Germline V gene lookup returns CDR1 LNHDA and CDR2 SQIVND (reference sequence). This CDR3 is built from 13 residues. The V end was cut by 5 bases, the J end by 3 bases, with 11 bases between. In nucleotides, the CDR3 is TGTGCCAGTAGTCGGCAGGCCTACTACGAGCAGTACTTC. It yields the protein CASSRQAYYEQYF.

The CDR3 DNA follows: TGTGCCAGCAGCCATTCGAAGGGCGGGATCTATGAAAAACTGTTTTTT. It translates to CASSHSKGGIYEKLFF. The V call is TRBV3-1 (or the pseudogene TRBV3-2), the J call TRBJ1-4; D is uncertain. V lost 3 bases and J 6 bases, leaving 17 bases between the germline ends. CDR1 is LGHDT, CDR2 YNNKEL, per germline (reference sequence). This CDR3 has 16 amino acids.

The chain is built from TRBV7-9 and TRBJ1-1, with D possibly matching TRBD1 (5 bases). The CDR3 length is 13 residues. V lost 2 bases, J lost 6 bases, and 10 bases lay in between. CDR1 is SEHNR and CDR2 is FQNEAQ in the germline V gene (reference sequence). The CDR3 here is CASSLSGLAEAFF. CDR3 coding DNA: TGTGCCAGCAGCTTATCAGGGCTAGCTGAAGCTTTCTTT.